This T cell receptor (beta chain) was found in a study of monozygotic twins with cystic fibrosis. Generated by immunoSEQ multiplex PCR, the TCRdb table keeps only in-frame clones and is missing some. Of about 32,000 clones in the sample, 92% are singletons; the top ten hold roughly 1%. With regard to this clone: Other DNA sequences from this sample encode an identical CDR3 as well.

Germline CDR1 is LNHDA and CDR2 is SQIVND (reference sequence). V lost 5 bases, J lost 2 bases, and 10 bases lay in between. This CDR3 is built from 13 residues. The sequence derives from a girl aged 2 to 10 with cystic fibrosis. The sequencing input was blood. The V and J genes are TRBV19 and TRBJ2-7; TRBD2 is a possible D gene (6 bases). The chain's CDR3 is CASSPGTAYEQYF. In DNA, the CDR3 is TGTGCCAGTAGTCCCGGGACTGCCTACGAGCAGTACTTC.